A selection of T cell receptor beta chains follows, all from one sample in a study of cytomegalovirus exposure and HLA in healthy donors. Assay used: immunoSEQ multiplex PCR; TCRdb lists only in-frame clones, some missing. The sample shows 150,000 to 200,000 clones, roughly 85% of them seen only once. Sequenced sample: PBMCs. These receptors were obtained from a male donor in good health and CMV-seropositive. CDR3s include the opening cysteine and the closing phenylalanine or tryptophan. A D gene is named only where the DNA matches it firmly. Clone sizes are given selectively: once, few, many, or a class where the clone is expanded.

>TRBV5-1|-|TRBJ1-1|-
CASSLDAVNTEAFF
TGCGCCAGCAGCTTGGATGCAGTGAACACTGAAGCTTTCTTT
>TRBV10-3|TRBD2|TRBJ2-7|-
CAISDPGTSGSYEQYF
TGTGCCATCAGTGACCCCGGGACTAGCGGGAGCTACGAGCAGTACTTC
>TRBV7-8|TRBD1|TRBJ1-5|-
CASSPDRGGQPQHF
TGTGCCAGCAGCCCCGACAGGGGCGGTCAGCCCCAGCATTTT
>TRBV30|-|TRBJ2-2|-
CAWSFVVNTGELFF
TGTGCCTGGAGTTTTGTAGTGAACACCGGGGAGCTGTTTTTT
>TRBV25-1|-|TRBJ1-1|-
CASSLGGLGNTEAFF
TGTGCCAGCAGTCTGGGGGGGCTGGGGAACACTGAAGCTTTCTTT
>TRBV7-2|-|TRBJ1-2|-
CASSLSGKRGRRHYGYTF
TGTGCCAGCAGCTTATCAGGAAAAAGGGGCCGCCGACACTATGGCTACACCTTC
>TRBV12-5|-|TRBJ2-2|-
CASRSGTSNTGELFF
TGTGCTAGCCGCTCCGGGACTTCGAACACCGGGGAGCTGTTTTTT
>TRBV7-2|-|TRBJ2-5|once
CASSLRAARGETQYF
TGTGCCAGCAGCCTCCGAGCGGCCCGAGGGGAGACCCAGTACTTC
>TRBV6-5|-|TRBJ1-1|-
CASSVRGLGTEAFF
TGTGCCAGCAGTGTTAGAGGGTTAGGGACTGAAGCTTTCTTT
>TRBV7-2|TRBD2|TRBJ2-2|-
CASNLGTAGGLTGELFF
TGTGCCAGCAACTTAGGTACAGCGGGAGGGCTCACCGGGGAGCTGTTTTTT
>TRBV19|-|TRBJ1-5|-
CASRHLKGQGNNQPQHF
TGTGCCAGTAGACATCTGAAGGGGCAGGGGAACAATCAGCCCCAGCATTTT
>TRBV18|TRBD2|TRBJ2-7|-
CASSLSGTSYEQYF
TGTGCCAGCTCACTTAGCGGGACATCTTACGAGCAGTACTTC
>TRBV18|TRBD1|TRBJ2-5|-
CASSPRQGAWETQYF
TGTGCCAGCTCACCGCGACAGGGGGCGTGGGAGACCCAGTACTTC
>TRBV7-2|TRBD2|TRBJ2-5|-
CASSKGLAGGEETQYF
TGTGCCAGCAGCAAGGGACTAGCGGGAGGCGAAGAGACCCAGTACTTC
>TRBV5-6|TRBD1|TRBJ1-6|-
CASTFLPQGANSPLHF
TGTGCCAGCACTTTTTTACCACAGGGGGCGAATTCACCCCTCCACTTT
>TRBV27|-|TRBJ1-5|-
CASSLSYRESNQPQHF
TGTGCCAGCAGTTTATCTTACAGGGAGAGCAATCAGCCCCAGCATTTT
>TRBV18|-|TRBJ1-2|-
CASSPPGGYTF
TGTGCCAGCTCACCTCCCGGTGGCTACACCTTC
>TRBV9|TRBD2|TRBJ2-2|few
CASSATSGGYTGELFF
TGTGCCAGCAGCGCCACTAGCGGGGGGTACACCGGGGAGCTGTTTTTT
>TRBV30|TRBD2|TRBJ2-7|-
CAATSGGGEQYF
TGTGCCGCGACTAGCGGGGGAGGCGAGCAGTACTTC
>TRBV30|-|TRBJ1-6|-
CAWGVLGGSPLHF
TGTGCCTGGGGGGTCCTGGGAGGTTCACCCCTCCACTTT
>TRBV9|TRBD1|TRBJ2-4|-
CASSPGTGGNIQYF
TGTGCCAGCAGCCCCGGGACAGGGGGCAACATTCAGTACTTC
>TRBV5-1|TRBD2|TRBJ2-3|-
CASSRVGASGGGDTQYF
TGCGCCAGCAGCCGCGTCGGGGCTAGCGGGGGGGGTGATACGCAGTATTTT
>TRBV4-1|TRBD1|TRBJ1-2|-
CASSEGASGYTF
TGCGCCAGCAGCGAGGGGGCTAGTGGCTACACCTTC
>TRBV6-5|-|TRBJ1-4|-
CASSPDFARNEKLFF
TGTGCCAGCAGTCCCGACTTCGCTCGAAATGAAAAACTGTTTTTT
>TRBV6-5|TRBD1|TRBJ1-2|-
CASRPTGVHGYTF
TGTGCCAGCAGACCTACAGGGGTACATGGCTACACCTTC
>TRBV7-9|-|TRBJ1-1|-
CASSFSRVFTEAFF
TGTGCCAGCAGCTTTAGCAGGGTCTTCACTGAAGCTTTCTTT
>TRBV15|-|TRBJ2-1|-
CATSRDVSVQHEQFF
TGTGCCACCAGCAGAGATGTAAGCGTCCAGCATGAGCAGTTCTTC
>TRBV6-5|-|TRBJ1-1|-
CASSYSTGLNTEAFF
TGTGCCAGCAGTTACTCCACAGGGCTGAACACTGAAGCTTTCTTT
>TRBV7-2|-|TRBJ1-2|-
CASSTRTSGYTF
TGTGCCAGCAGCACTCGGACATCGGGCTACACCTTC
>TRBV5-1|TRBD1|TRBJ1-1|-
CASSLRTGRPTEAFF
TGCGCCAGCAGCTTGAGGACAGGGCGACCCACTGAAGCTTTCTTT
>TRBV18|TRBD2|TRBJ2-3|-
CASSQLPSSGSTSTDTQYF
TGTGCCAGCTCACAGCTGCCGTCTAGCGGGTCTACTAGCACAGATACGCAGTATTTT
>TRBV4-3|TRBD1|TRBJ2-7|once
CASSQDSQGAAYGQYF
TGCGCCAGCAGCCAAGATTCCCAGGGGGCGGCCTACGGGCAGTACTTC
>TRBV6-1|TRBD1|TRBJ2-7|-
CASSDPGQSYEQYF
TGTGCCAGCAGTGACCCGGGACAGTCCTACGAGCAGTACTTC
>TRBV19|-|TRBJ1-2|once
CASSYGWAGYGYTF
TGTGCCAGTAGTTATGGTTGGGCAGGATATGGCTACACCTTC
>TRBV18|-|TRBJ2-5|-
CASSPLPGETQYF
TGTGCCAGCTCACCACTCCCGGGAGAGACCCAGTACTTC
>TRBV27|-|TRBJ1-5|-
CASSLTGKSNQPQHF
TGTGCCAGCAGTTTAACCGGGAAAAGCAATCAGCCCCAGCATTTT
>TRBV7-9|-|TRBJ1-6|-
CASSLEAIGSPLHF
TGTGCCAGCAGCTTAGAGGCAATCGGGTCACCCCTCCACTTT
>TRBV14|-|TRBJ1-3|-
CASSQLSFSGNTIYF
TGTGCCAGCAGCCAATTATCCTTCTCTGGAAACACCATATATTTT
>TRBV9|-|TRBJ1-2|few
CASSYGPLHYGYTF
TGTGCCAGCAGTTATGGCCCCTTGCACTATGGCTACACCTTC
>TRBV13|TRBD1|TRBJ1-4|few
CASRRGQGEKLFF
TGTGCCTCAAGGAGGGGGCAGGGTGAAAAACTGTTTTTT
>TRBV5-4|TRBD1|TRBJ2-5|-
CASSPRTGGETQYF
TGTGCCAGCAGCCCCAGGACAGGGGGAGAGACCCAGTACTTC
>TRBV15|-|TRBJ1-5|few
CATSSAGMSSQPQHF
TGTGCCACCAGCAGCGCGGGGATGAGCAGTCAGCCCCAGCATTTT
>TRBV5-1|-|TRBJ2-3|-
CASSLTGWDTQYF
TGCGCCAGCAGCTTGACAGGGTGGGATACGCAGTATTTT
>TRBV10-3|-|TRBJ2-1|-
CAISEGASDEQFF
TGTGCCATCAGTGAAGGGGCGTCGGATGAGCAGTTCTTC
>TRBV5-4|TRBD1|TRBJ1-2|-
CASSLGIGQDGYTF
TGTGCCAGCAGCTTGGGCATTGGACAGGATGGCTACACCTTC
>TRBV30|-|TRBJ1-2|-
CAWIPRGFGGYTF
TGTGCCTGGATTCCGAGGGGGTTCGGGGGCTACACCTTC
>TRBV7-2|-|TRBJ1-1|-
CASSLISVSMNTEAFF
TGTGCCAGCAGCTTAATCTCCGTTAGTATGAACACTGAAGCTTTCTTT
>TRBV29-1|-|TRBJ2-1|-
CSVSRNEQFF
TGCAGCGTTAGTAGAAATGAGCAGTTCTTC
>TRBV19|TRBD2|TRBJ2-2|few
CASSSPRTSGRTGELFF
TGTGCCAGTAGTAGCCCCCGGACTAGCGGGAGGACCGGGGAGCTGTTTTTT
>TRBV10-3|-|TRBJ2-1|-
CAMASRENEQFF
TGTGCCATGGCGAGTAGGGAGAATGAGCAGTTCTTC
>TRBV7-8|TRBD2|TRBJ2-3|-
CASSLESGRSTDTQYF
TGTGCCAGCAGCTTAGAGAGCGGGAGAAGCACAGATACGCAGTATTTT
>TRBV27|TRBD1|TRBJ1-5|-
CASSLSWGQGRVQPQHF
TGTGCCAGCAGTTTAAGTTGGGGACAGGGGAGGGTTCAGCCCCAGCATTTT
>TRBV30|-|TRBJ1-1|few
CAWSTGRAFF
TGTGCCTGGAGTACCGGGAGGGCTTTCTTT
>TRBV5-8|-|TRBJ2-1|few
CASTSRGGQFF
TGTGCCAGTACCTCCCGGGGTGGGCAGTTCTTC
>TRBV13|TRBD2|TRBJ2-5|-
CASSPQGLAGAQYF
TGTGCCAGCAGCCCCCAAGGACTAGCGGGAGCCCAGTACTTC
>TRBV10-2|-|TRBJ1-5|-
CASSEPGRDNQPQHF
TGCGCCAGCAGTGAGCCGGGAAGGGACAATCAGCCCCAGCATTTT